The 14 T cell receptor beta chains presented below share a single source sample, sequenced in a study of regulatory T cells in long-lasting Graves disease. Time point of the sample: newly diagnosed GD, antithyroid drugs for less than 3 months. RNA isolated from PBMCs was used to make the TCR library. TCR beta libraries were built with iRepertoire HTBI primers and Arm-PCR of CDR3 regions. Each CDR3 protein is one row after TCRdb ran MiXCR on the multiplex PCR reads. The sample has approximately 480,000 distinct CDR3 sequences, roughly 15% seen once. These same records also appear under a second study, on T cells in Graves' hyperthyroidism and ophthalmopathy.

The specimen was peripheral blood mononuclear cells (PBMCs), collected at new diagnosis, from a patient treated with antithyroid drugs. The receptors shown here come from a man aged 40-49 years with Graves disease.

This clonotype was found many times. The chain employs TRBV5-1 and TRBJ2-5; maybe TRBD1 (6 bases). Trimming left V 0 bases short and J 5 bases short, with 14 bases between. This CDR3 contains 15 residues. The V gene's germline CDR1 is SGHRS and CDR2 YFSETQ. DNA of the CDR3: TGCGCCAGCAGCTTGGCTCCAGGGGATGGGGAGACCCAGTACTTC. Its protein is CASSLAPGDGETQYF.

In this sample, this clonotype turned up many times. CDR3 sequence: CAISGLQGGEQYF. As DNA, the CDR3 is TGTGCCATCAGTGGATTACAAGGGGGCGAGCAGTACTTC. The rearrangement uses TRBV10-3 and TRBJ2-7, with a possible D match to TRBD1 (6 bases). In germline, CDR1 is ENHRY, CDR2 SYGVKD. V dropped 4 bases and J dropped 6 bases, with 13 bases sitting between them. The CDR3 runs to 13 residues.

The table lists this clonotype with many counts. The chain joins TRBV12-5 to TRBJ2-1; TRBD2 matches 7 bases. Trimming at V came to 6 bases and at J to 0 bases, leaving 8 bases not matched to a gene. CDR1 LGHNT and CDR2 FRNRAP come from the germline V gene. The CDR3 sequence is 16 residues long. This CDR3 reads CASGPRASGSYNEQFF. DNA for the CDR3: TGTGCTAGTGGCCCTCGAGCTAGCGGCTCCTACAATGAGCAGTTCTTC.

This clonotype was detected only a few times. The chain recombines TRBV6-1 with TRBJ1-2; the D is unclear. The V gene's germline CDR1 is MNHNS and CDR2 SASEGT. CDR3 length equals 13 residues. V was clipped by 5 bases and J by 8 bases, with 15 bases between them. In DNA form, the CDR3 reads TGTGCCAGCAGTCCCCTCCCTGCCAGCGGCTACACCTTC. Its protein is CASSPLPASGYTF.

This clonotype was seen at least ten times. This rearrangement joins TRBV30 to TRBJ2-5, with TRBD2 matching 10 bases. CDR3 length: 14 residues. The germline V gene encodes CDR1 GTSNPN and CDR2 SVGIG (reference sequence). V trimming: 1 base; J trimming: 4 bases; junction bases outside the gene matches: 3. The CDR3 DNA follows: TGTGCCTGGAGTGGATTAGCGGGGGGAGAGACCCAGTACTTC. The encoded protein is CAWSGLAGGETQYF.

In this sample, this clonotype turned up many times. This chain uses TRBV27 with TRBJ2-7; TRBD2 aligns across 9 bases. V was pared by 3 bases and J by 5 bases, with 8 bases of the junction left unmatched. The CDR3 contains 15 residues. The germline V gene has CDR1 MNHEY and CDR2 SMNVEV (reference sequence). CDR3 nucleotides: TGTGCCAGCAGTTTGCGCGGGAGGGCCGGCGACGAGCAGTACTTC. Translating it yields CASSLRGRAGDEQYF.

With respect to this clonotype: At one boundary the junction diverges from the germline segment, which might be a read error. The chain joins TRBV6-5 to TRBJ1-2; tentative D call: TRBD1 (6 bases). This CDR3 is 12 amino acids long. Germline V gene sequence: CDR1 MNHEY, CDR2 SVGAGI. DNA of the CDR3: TGTGCCAGCAGTTACTCGACCGGGGGCTCCACCTTC. This sequence encodes CASSYSTGGSTF.

This clonotype appeared many times. This sequence joins TRBV28 and TRBJ1-1; a weak D match, TRBD1 (5 bases). The CDR3 loop spans 13 amino acids. CDR1 and CDR2 (germline): MDHEN, SYDVKM. Trimming removed 2 bases at V and 7 bases at J, with 11 bases between. The CDR3 here is CASSLGGNDEAFF. As DNA, the CDR3 is TGTGCCAGCAGTTTAGGGGGGAACGATGAAGCTTTCTTT. Full variable domain (rest looked up from reference TRBV28 and TRBJ1-1): DVKVTQSSRYLVKRTGEKVFLECVQDMDHENMFWYRQDPGLGLRLIYFSYDVKMKEKGDIPEGYSVSREKKERFSLILESASTNQTSMYLCASSLGGNDEAFFGQGTRLTVV.

In this sample, this clonotype turned up many times. The chain carries TRBV3-1 and TRBJ2-1; a possible D gene is TRBD2 (6 bases). The V gene lost 2 bases and the J gene lost 2 bases, with 10 bases spanning the gap. The CDR3 extends over 15 amino acids. Per the germline V gene, CDR1 is LGHDT and CDR2 is YNNKEL (reference sequence). The CDR3 coding sequence is TGTGCCAGCAGCCAACTCGGGACTGCCTACAATGAGCAGTTCTTC. This encodes CASSQLGTAYNEQFF.

The sample holds many counts of this clonotype. The chain is built from TRBV20-1 and TRBJ2-1; 7 nucleotides align to TRBD2. The CDR3 runs to 17 residues. CDR1 is DFQATT, CDR2 SNEGSKA, per germline (reference sequence). With 0 bases clipped from V and 9 bases from J, the junction kept 17 bases outside the gene matches. The CDR3 sequence: CSARDVSGSHPLGEQFF. The CDR3 DNA sequence: TGCAGTGCTAGAGATGTTAGCGGGTCTCACCCGTTAGGTGAGCAGTTCTTC.

This clonotype appeared many times. This chain joins TRBV5-1 and TRBJ2-7; 8 bases map to TRBD2. The CDR3 has 16 amino acids. The junction had 16 bases not matched to a gene; V was cut back by 4 bases and J by 7 bases. Germline V gives CDR1 SGHRS, CDR2 YFSETQ. CDR3 residues: CASSATGLGSRGEQYF. CDR3 nucleotides: TGCGCCAGCAGCGCCACGGGACTAGGGAGCAGGGGTGAGCAGTACTTC.

This clonotype was counted at least ten times. The junction and the germline gene differ at one end; a read error may be behind it. The chain has TRBV6-1 and TRBJ2-7, with 9 bases fitting TRBD1. Germline assignment: CDR1 MNHNS and CDR2 SASEGT. The CDR3 sequence is 14 residues long. Here the CDR3 DNA reads TGTGCCAGCAGGGAAGGGACAGGGAAATACGAGCAGTACTTC. Its translation is CASREGTGKYEQYF.

The genes are TRBV10-3 and TRBJ2-7, with D possibly being TRBD1 (5 bases). There are 15 residues in the CDR3. The germline V and J ends were trimmed by 4 bases and 0 bases, with 13 bases remaining between them. Germline lookup yields CDR1 ENHRY and CDR2 SYGVKD. The CDR3 protein is CAISGRGRSSYEQYF. The CDR3 DNA reads TGTGCCATCAGTGGTAGGGGCAGATCCTCCTACGAGCAGTACTTC.

This clonotype was picked up many times. This sequence joins TRBV2 and TRBJ2-3, with 7 bases identical to TRBD1. In germline, CDR1 is SNHLY, CDR2 FYNNEI. V trimming: 0 bases; J trimming: 5 bases; junction bases outside the gene matches: 5. The CDR3 contains 15 residues. The CDR3, as DNA: TGTGCCAGCAGTGAAGCGCTACAGGGGATAGATACGCAGTATTTT. Its translation is CASSEALQGIDTQYF.